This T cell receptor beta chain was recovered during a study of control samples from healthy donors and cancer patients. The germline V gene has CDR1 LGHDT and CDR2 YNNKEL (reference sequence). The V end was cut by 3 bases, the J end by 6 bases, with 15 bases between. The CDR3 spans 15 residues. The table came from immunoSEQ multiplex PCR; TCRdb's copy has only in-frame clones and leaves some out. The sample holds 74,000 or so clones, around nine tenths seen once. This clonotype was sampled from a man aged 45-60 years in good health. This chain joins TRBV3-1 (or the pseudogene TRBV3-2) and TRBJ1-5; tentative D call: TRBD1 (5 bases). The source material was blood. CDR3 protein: CASSHRADIGQPQHF. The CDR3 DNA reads TGTGCCAGCAGCCATAGAGCGGACATCGGTCAGCCCCAGCATTTT.